Each of the 19 T cell receptor beta chains below was sequenced from the same sample in a study of CD8 T cells in ankylosing spondylitis. TCRdb used MiXCR to reprocess the 5' RACE reads, holding one entry per CDR3 protein. The sample has roughly 150,000 distinct CDR3 sequences, roughly 10% seen once. Material: blood, either unsorted or a sorted T cell fraction (not recorded which). The receptors derive from a female donor with ankylosing spondylitis or in good health (not recorded which).

This clonotype has a count of ten or more. The V gene is TRBV7-8, the J gene TRBJ2-7; 12 bases line up with TRBD1. Germline lookup yields CDR1 SGHVS and CDR2 FQNEAQ. The CDR3 is 16 residues long. The junction had 10 bases not matched to a gene; V was cut back by 3 bases and J by 7 bases. The CDR3: CASSLGPGQGAREQYF. DNA of the CDR3: TGTGCCAGCAGCTTGGGGCCGGGACAGGGGGCTCGGGAGCAGTACTTC.

By share of the sample, this clonotype is medium-sized. This chain uses TRBV7-7 with TRBJ2-5, with D maybe TRBD1 (5 bases). CDR1 is SSHAT, CDR2 FNYEAQ, per germline (reference sequence). Trimming pared 5 bases from V and 1 base from J, leaving 14 bases between. This CDR3 comprises 15 residues. In nucleotides, the CDR3 is TGTGCCAGCAGCAAAATGGGGCAGACCCAAGAGACCCAGTACTTC. As protein: CASSKMGQTQETQYF.

The table lists this clonotype with many counts. The chain is built from TRBV29-1 and TRBJ2-7, with 9 bases identical to TRBD1. Trimming cost V 6 bases and J 6 bases; bases outside gene matches: 6. The CDR3 has 12 residues. Germline V gives CDR1 SQVTM, CDR2 ANQGSEA. CDR3 sequence: CSVTGQGGEQYF. The CDR3 coding sequence is TGCAGCGTCACGGGACAGGGAGGCGAGCAGTACTTC.

This clonotype appeared a few times. The CDR3 protein is CASSFVDSSYEQYF. In nucleotides, the CDR3 is TGTGCCAGCAGCTTTGTCGACAGCTCCTACGAGCAGTACTTC. The chain is built from TRBV5-5 and TRBJ2-7; D is perhaps TRBD1 (5 bases). CDR3 length equals 14 residues. Germline V gene sequence: CDR1 SGHKS, CDR2 YYEKEE (reference sequence). The V end lost 2 bases, the J end lost 0 bases, and 9 bases lay between the germline ends.

The V call is TRBV7-9, the J call TRBJ1-5; D is undetermined. The CDR3 totals 15 residues. The germline V gene has CDR1 SEHNR and CDR2 FQNEAQ (reference sequence). V was trimmed by 1 base and J by 0 bases, leaving 7 bases between them. The CDR3 bases are TGTGCCAGCAGCTTAGGGCCCAATAGCAATCAGCCCCAGCATTTT. Protein product: CASSLGPNSNQPQHF.

The chain links TRBV12-3 or TRBV12-4 to TRBJ1-5, with a possible D match to TRBD1 (5 bases). The germline V and J ends were trimmed by 4 bases and 0 bases, with 10 bases remaining between them. The CDR3 extends over 15 amino acids. The CDR3 spells CASSWGPGSNQPQHF. CDR3 coding DNA: TGTGCCAGCAGTTGGGGCCCGGGTAGCAATCAGCCCCAGCATTTT.

This chain connects TRBV28 to TRBJ1-2; no reliable D call. Trimming stripped 7 bases from V and 7 bases from J, with 10 bases between. Germline V CDR1 and CDR2: MDHEN, SYDVKM. CDR3 length equals 11 residues. CDR3 loop: CASTYAGGYTF. The CDR3 DNA reads TGTGCCAGCACCTACGCCGGTGGCTACACCTTC.

This clonotype was recorded many times. The chain recombines TRBV20-1 with TRBJ2-1; D is undetermined. The CDR3 totals 15 residues. Germline lookup yields CDR1 DFQATT and CDR2 SNEGSKA (reference sequence). Trimming removed 0 bases from V and 0 bases from J, with 9 bases in between. The CDR3 spells CSARDLRSSYNEQFF. CDR3 coding DNA: TGCAGTGCTAGAGATTTGCGGTCCTCCTACAATGAGCAGTTCTTC.

This clonotype was observed a handful of times. The V call is TRBV4-1, the J call TRBJ2-7, with 16 bases matching TRBD2. The germline gives CDR1 MGHRA, CDR2 YSYEKL. Germline trimming cut 2 bases from V and 5 bases from J; bases unmatched to any gene: 3. The CDR3 totals 16 residues. The CDR3 reads CASSQLGLAGGDEQYF. For the CDR3, the DNA is TGCGCCAGCAGCCAACTGGGACTAGCGGGAGGGGACGAGCAGTACTTC.

This clonotype was detected a few times. The V gene is TRBV5-4, the J gene TRBJ1-4; D not resolved. Trimming removed 4 bases at V and 10 bases at J, with 11 bases between. Germline V gene data show CDR1 as SGHNT and CDR2 as YYREEE (reference sequence). The CDR3 runs to 12 residues. This CDR3 is CASSTSEGKLFF. CDR3 DNA: TGTGCCAGCAGCACTTCTGAGGGAAAACTGTTTTTT.

The chain is built from TRBV27 and TRBJ1-4; 8 bases line up with TRBD1. The ends lost 6 bases at V and 4 bases at J; junction bases unmatched: 7. The CDR3 length is 15 residues. Germline-derived CDR1 and CDR2 are MNHEY and SMNVEV (reference sequence). This CDR3 is CASRGQDSGNEKLFF. DNA for the CDR3: TGTGCCAGCAGGGGACAGGACAGTGGTAATGAAAAACTGTTTTTT.

J is TRBJ2-5 and V is TRBV15, with 10 positions matching TRBD1. Germline V gives CDR1 LNHNV, CDR2 YYDKDF (reference sequence). V lost 8 bases to trimming and J lost 5 bases; unmatched junction nucleotides: 8. The CDR3 is made up of 14 amino acids. In DNA, the CDR3 is TGTGCCACCCGTCGGACAGGGGGGGGGGAGACCCAGTACTTC. As protein: CATRRTGGGETQYF. The variable domain in full, with the rest retrieved from reference TRBV15 and TRBJ2-5, is DAMVIQNPRYQVTQFGKPVTLSCSQTLNHNVMYWYQQKSSQAPKLLFHYYDKDFNNEADTPDNFQSRRPNTSFCFLDIRSPGLGDTAMYLCATRRTGGGETQYFGPGTRLLVL.

This sequence joins TRBV4-1 and TRBJ1-5; no reliable D call. This CDR3 comprises 14 residues. Between the trimmed V and J ends, which lost 0 bases and 6 bases, there was a span of 9 bases. Germline CDR1 MGHRA, CDR2 YSYEKL. Here the CDR3 reads CASSQDPVSQPQHF. In nucleotides, the CDR3 is TGCGCCAGCAGCCAAGACCCCGTTAGTCAGCCCCAGCATTTT.

This clonotype was counted at least ten times. The chain carries TRBV10-3 and TRBJ1-2, with TRBD1 matching over 8 bases. V was clipped by 8 bases and J by 4 bases; unmatched bases: 0. Looked up from germline, CDR1 is ENHRY and CDR2 is SYGVKD. The CDR3 has 11 amino acids. CDR3 amino acids: CAIGQGYGYTF. The CDR3 nucleotides read TGTGCCATCGGACAGGGCTATGGCTACACCTTC.

The chain has TRBV12-3 or TRBV12-4 and TRBJ2-7, with D perhaps TRBD1 (6 bases). The CDR3 has 14 residues. The ends were cut back, 3 bases at V and 6 bases at J, with 15 bases in the middle. CDR3 DNA sequence: TGTGCCAGCAGTTTTTTAGGGGGACGGGGCGAGCAGTACTTC. Amino acid sequence: CASSFLGGRGEQYF.

The CDR3 protein is CAIMSGLRNEQYF. CDR3 bases: TGTGCCATCATGTCAGGGTTGCGGAACGAGCAGTACTTC. The rearrangement joins TRBV10-3 to TRBJ2-7; possibly TRBD1 for D (5 bases). Between the trimmed V and J ends, which lost 7 bases and 5 bases, there was a span of 15 bases. This CDR3 comprises 13 residues. CDR1 is ENHRY, CDR2 SYGVKD, per germline.

The V and J genes are TRBV3-1 and TRBJ1-5; D unresolved. This CDR3 spans 14 amino acids. Germline values: CDR1 LGHDT, CDR2 YNNKEL (reference sequence). V lost 0 bases and J lost 5, with 8 bases in between. CDR3 bases: TGTGCCAGCAGCCAAGAAAAACCGTATCAGCCCCAGCATTTT. It translates to CASSQEKPYQPQHF.

The chain links TRBV15 to TRBJ2-5; weak D call: TRBD1 (5 bases). V dropped 0 bases and J dropped 0 bases, with 5 bases sitting between them. The CDR3 loop spans 14 amino acids. Germline V lookup: CDR1 LNHNV, CDR2 YYDKDF (reference sequence). CDR3 sequence reads: CATSRDRDQETQYF. CDR3 nucleotide sequence: TGTGCCACCAGCAGAGACAGGGACCAAGAGACCCAGTACTTC.

The table lists this clonotype with a count of one. V usage is TRBV7-8 and J usage is TRBJ2-7; D may be TRBD2 (7 bases). Germline-derived CDR1 and CDR2 are SGHVS and FQNEAQ. Trimming stripped 7 bases from V and 5 bases from J, with 12 bases between. The CDR3 extends over 12 amino acids. CDR3: CASTPGGHEQYF. The CDR3 nucleotides are TGTGCCAGCACCCCGGGGGGCCACGAGCAGTACTTC.